The rows below give T cell receptor beta chains drawn from one sample of a study of T cell repertoires in cytomegalovirus infection. MiXCR was run by TCRdb on the reads, yielding one entry per CDR3 protein. The sample holds about 490,000 distinct CDR3 sequences, 15% to 20% seen once. The sequenced sample consisted of CD8+ T cells from PBMCs. Receptor source: a human donor in good health (CMV status not recorded). Some clones in this sample may be carry-over from other donors' samples. Both conserved end residues are part of each CDR3.

J gene,V gene,CDR3 protein
TRBJ2-7,TRBV29-1,CSALLEENYEQYF
TRBJ1-1,TRBV5-5,CASSTGQYPEAFF
TRBJ2-2,TRBV23-1,CASSQWGRDTGELFF
TRBJ2-1,TRBV7-6,CASSPQWGLAGVNEQFF
TRBJ2-3,TRBV5-1,CASSLDSGTSTDTQYF
TRBJ2-1,TRBV10-1,CASSESTWSGTGGNNEQFF
TRBJ2-3,TRBV7-9,CASSPEATSTDTQYF
TRBJ2-7,TRBV20-1,CSARETKTSGLYEQYF
TRBJ2-3,TRBV6-2/TRBV6-3,CASTELAGGLDTQYF
TRBJ1-1,TRBV14,CASRDRVSTEAFF
TRBJ2-7,TRBV7-3,CASSPGLAGGYEQYF
TRBJ2-2,TRBV6-5,CASSYSRRRNTGELFF
TRBJ1-3,TRBV7-8,CASSQGQAISGNTIYF
TRBJ1-1,TRBV4-1,CASSVRRGTEAFF
TRBJ2-3,TRBV4-1,CASSQLFRLAGVADTQYF
TRBJ2-3,TRBV19,CASSVGLAGMTDTQYF
TRBJ2-4,TRBV15,CATSRGQGKAKNIQYF
TRBJ1-1,TRBV12-5,CASQSTSNTEAFF
TRBJ2-3,TRBV27,CASSLTRTSGRTDTQYF
TRBJ1-3,TRBV28,CASSFLAGDFSGNTIYF
TRBJ2-3,TRBV7-2,CASSPPAGALSTDTQYF
TRBJ1-6,TRBV2,CASSVLGLHF
TRBJ2-7,TRBV5-6,CASSTDHEQYF
TRBJ2-4,TRBV29-1,CSGRTGNIQYF
TRBJ2-3,TRBV27,CASSPPAGPSTDTQYF
TRBJ2-1,TRBV28,CASSPLPDGVLNEQFF
TRBJ1-2,TRBV5-4,CASSNAGQGNYGYTF
TRBJ1-1,TRBV30,CAWGQANTEAFF
TRBJ1-4,TRBV4-2,CASLVLGPLGDEKLFF
TRBJ2-7,TRBV27,CASSFGSPDFSYEQYF
TRBJ1-2,TRBV28,CASSSSREGPRGYTF
TRBJ2-7,TRBV27,CASSPTDEAGFSYEQYF
TRBJ2-3,TRBV4-1,CASSFSGIPGGTDTQYF
TRBJ2-7,TRBV5-1,CASSHGGDRDYEQYF
TRBJ2-2,TRBV4-2,CASSQVPRGSTGELFF
TRBJ2-7,TRBV19,CASSWTTNYEQYF
TRBJ2-3,TRBV5-6,CASSRSYGFSTDTQYF
TRBJ1-1,TRBV7-9,CASSSPKLGTEAFF
TRBJ2-3,TRBV19,CASSIELAGVGTGGTQYF
TRBJ2-2,TRBV6-6,CASKKRTTSGAKGGELFF
TRBJ2-7,TRBV20-1,CSALDRVDEQYF
TRBJ2-7,TRBV20-1,CSARDLLGKDSTYEQYF
TRBJ1-2,TRBV19,CASSIERRTYYGYTF
TRBJ1-1,TRBV2,CASSPFISNTEAFF
TRBJ2-7,TRBV19,CASSIDRGLATEQYF